The rows below give T cell receptor beta chains drawn from one sample of a study of glioma-infiltrating T cells. Each CDR3 protein gets one entry after TCRdb re-called the multiplex PCR reads with MiXCR. The sample has approximately 90,000 distinct CDR3 sequences; 23% are singletons. Sequencing was done on a sample of glioma tissue, nonneoplastic brain tissue, or PBMCs (not recorded which). All receptors come from a human donor with low-grade glioma or glioblastoma, undergoing nonglioma brain surgery, or in good health (not recorded which). The CDR3 runs from the conserved cysteine through the conserved F or W. The order of the fields is clone size, D gene, J gene, V gene, CDR3 protein, CDR3 DNA. D genes are given only for firm matches. The size entry is marked missing in some rows and otherwise reads once, few, many or a size class.

.	.	TRBJ1-4	TRBV14	CASSQDRRGKLNEKLFF	TGTGCCAGCAGCCAAGATCGCAGGGGAAAACTTAATGAAAAACTGTTTTTT
many	.	TRBJ1-5	TRBV7-9	CASSLDGPGQPQHF	TGTGCCAGCAGCTTAGATGGGCCGGGGCAGCCCCAGCATTTT
many	TRBD1	TRBJ1-5	TRBV4-1	CASSSDRGNQPQHF	TGCGCCAGCAGCTCCGACAGGGGCAATCAGCCCCAGCATTTT
.	TRBD1	TRBJ1-5	TRBV6-1	CVSSGDRGGNQPQHF	TGTGTTAGCAGTGGTGACAGGGGTGGCAATCAGCCCCAGCATTTT
.	TRBD1	TRBJ1-3	TRBV6-6	CASSRDSGNTIYF	TGTGCCAGCAGTCGGGACAGCGGAAACACCATATATTTT
medium-sized	.	TRBJ1-2	TRBV2	CASSESTSYGYTF	TGTGCCAGCAGTGAATCAACGAGCTATGGCTACACCTTC
many	.	TRBJ1-5	TRBV2	CASKKEPEGNQPQHF	TGTGCCAGCAAGAAAGAACCTGAGGGCAATCAGCCCCAGCATTTT
few	.	TRBJ2-5	TRBV3-1	CASSPIRQTQYF	TGTGCCAGCAGCCCTATTAGGCAGACCCAGTACTTC
.	TRBD2	TRBJ2-1	TRBV2	CASSSGLAGGYNEQFF	TGTGCCAGCAGTTCCGGACTAGCGGGGGGGTACAATGAGCAGTTCTTC
.	TRBD2	TRBJ2-1	TRBV19	CAISPYGLAGTYNEQFF	TGTGCCATTAGTCCCTATGGACTAGCGGGGACATACAATGAGCAGTTCTTC
few	.	TRBJ2-3	TRBV5-1	CASSLEPEISTDTQYF	TGCGCCAGCAGCTTGGAACCAGAGATTAGCACAGATACGCAGTATTTT
few	.	TRBJ2-7	TRBV18	CASSLGTGEQYF	TGTGCCAGCTCCCTCGGGACGGGGGAGCAGTACTTC
many	.	TRBJ2-1	TRBV6-1	CASSSPQGGSYNEQFF	TGTGCCAGCAGTTCCCCGCAGGGGGGATCCTACAATGAGCAGTTCTTC
.	.	TRBJ2-7	TRBV5-1	CASSFLLGASYEQYF	TGCGCCAGCAGCTTCCTCCTCGGGGCCTCCTACGAGCAGTACTTC
many	.	TRBJ1-2	TRBV6-1	CASSLSGGGGYTF	TGTGCCAGCAGTCTTTCGGGGGGTGGTGGCTACACCTTC
many	TRBD1	TRBJ1-5	TRBV10-3	CAISPDRGTFQPQHF	TGTGCCATCAGCCCGGACAGGGGTACGTTTCAGCCCCAGCATTTT
many	.	TRBJ2-3	TRBV7-2	CASSLRARDTQYF	TGTGCCAGCAGCCTAAGGGCTAGAGATACGCAGTATTTT
.	.	TRBJ1-3	TRBV9	CASSDSRGNTIYF	TGTGCCAGCAGTGATTCTAGAGGAAACACCATATATTTT
many	TRBD2	TRBJ2-1	TRBV2	CASSRTSGAREQFF	TGTGCCAGCAGTCGGACTAGCGGGGCAAGGGAGCAGTTCTTC
many	.	TRBJ1-1	TRBV25-1	CASSVLENTEAFF	TGTGCCAGCAGTGTCCTTGAGAACACTGAAGCTTTCTTT
many	TRBD2	TRBJ2-1	TRBV6-1	CASRAPGLPYNEQFF	TGTGCCAGCAGGGCGCCGGGACTACCCTACAATGAGCAGTTCTTC
few	.	TRBJ1-1	TRBV7-8	CASSSRGGNTEAFF	TGTGCCAGCAGCTCCCGAGGCGGGAACACTGAAGCTTTCTTT
many	TRBD2	TRBJ2-1	TRBV6-1	CASTRLAGGDTEQFF	TGTGCCAGCACCAGACTAGCGGGAGGGGATACGGAGCAGTTCTTC
many	.	TRBJ1-1	TRBV6-1	CASSKGHGVMNTEAFF	TGTGCCAGCAGTAAAGGACACGGTGTAATGAACACTGAAGCTTTCTTT
few	TRBD2	TRBJ2-1	TRBV18	CASSPRRSGRQGNEQFF	TGTGCCAGCTCACCTCGCCGAAGCGGGAGGCAGGGGAATGAGCAGTTCTTC
few	TRBD1	TRBJ1-4	TRBV2	CASSRDRGEEKLFF	TGTGCCAGCAGTCGGGACAGGGGGGAAGAAAAACTGTTTTTT
few	.	TRBJ1-2	TRBV11-2	CASSFDHGGNYGYTF	TGTGCCAGCAGCTTTGACCACGGGGGCAACTATGGCTACACCTTC
many	.	TRBJ2-3	TRBV6-5	CASSYLRAGETDTQYF	TGTGCCAGCAGTTACCTCCGCGCAGGGGAGACAGATACGCAGTATTTT
.	.	TRBJ2-5	TRBV20-1	CSAMPGQLLKTQYF	TGCAGCGCTATGCCCGGACAGCTTCTGAAGACCCAGTACTTC
.	.	TRBJ2-3	TRBV2	CASGRASPKDTQYF	TGTGCCAGCGGCCGGGCCTCCCCCAAAGATACGCAGTATTTT
many	.	TRBJ1-6	TRBV7-6	CASSLDSINSPLHF	TGTGCCAGCAGCTTAGACAGCATTAATTCACCCCTCCACTTT
many	.	TRBJ2-7	TRBV2	CASSEGRALYVEQYF	TGTGCCAGCAGTGAAGGTAGGGCTCTATATGTGGAGCAGTACTTC
many	TRBD1	TRBJ1-1	TRBV6-1	CASTPQGANTEAFF	TGTGCCAGCACCCCTCAGGGGGCGAACACTGAAGCTTTCTTT
.	.	TRBJ1-5	TRBV5-6	CASSFCQGVQPQHF	TGTGCCAGCAGCTTTTGCCAAGGGGTCCAGCCCCAGCATTTT
many	.	TRBJ1-1	TRBV7-8	CASSARFVNTEAFF	TGTGCCAGCAGCGCTAGGTTTGTGAACACTGAAGCTTTCTTT
many	.	TRBJ1-2	TRBV15	CATSSRIQYGYTF	TGTGCCACCAGCAGTCGGATCCAGTATGGCTACACCTTC
.	.	TRBJ1-4	TRBV7-2	CASSLGSGWEKLFF	TGTGCCAGCAGCCTTGGGTCAGGGTGGGAAAAACTGTTTTTT
medium-sized	.	TRBJ1-2	TRBV20-1	CSARIEGGGYTF	TGCAGTGCTAGAATCGAGGGAGGGGGCTACACCTTC
many	.	TRBJ2-1	TRBV20-1	CSARPDRNEQFF	TGCAGTGCTAGACCGGACCGCAATGAGCAGTTCTTC
many	TRBD2	TRBJ2-5	TRBV7-2	CASSTLAGKETQYF	TGTGCCAGCAGCACACTAGCGGGAAAAGAGACCCAGTACTTC
many	.	TRBJ1-2	TRBV7-9	CASSFTSTEYGYTF	TGTGCCAGCAGCTTCACGTCGACGGAGTATGGCTACACCTTC
.	TRBD1	TRBJ1-3	TRBV12-3/TRBV12-4	CASSLSGGAGNTIYF	TGTGCCAGCAGTTTATCAGGGGGCGCCGGAAACACCATATATTTT
few	.	TRBJ2-3	TRBV11-2	CASSYRRGPSSTDTQYF	TGTGCCAGCAGCTACCGGCGGGGGCCATCTAGCACAGATACGCAGTATTTT
many	TRBD1	TRBJ1-1	TRBV6-6	CASSYGDRRSATEAFF	TGTGCCAGCAGTTACGGGGACAGGCGGTCGGCCACTGAAGCTTTCTTT
many	.	TRBJ1-2	TRBV20-1	CSAPVENYGYTF	TGCAGTGCCCCCGTGGAGAACTATGGCTACACCTTC
.	.	TRBJ1-1	TRBV6-6	CASSSLAGPNTDAFF	TGTGCCAGCAGTTCCCTCGCGGGCCCGAACACTGACGCTTTCTTT
.	TRBD2	TRBJ2-3	TRBV20-1	CSAPWTSVDTQYF	TGCAGTGCTCCGTGGACTAGCGTAGATACGCAGTATTTT
.	TRBD2	TRBJ2-1	TRBV5-4	CASSSPMTGGYNEQFF	TGTGCCAGCAGCTCTCCTATGACGGGGGGCTACAATGAGCAGTTCTTC
many	TRBD2	TRBJ2-3	TRBV2	CASRLAVSDTQYF	TGTGCCAGTCGACTAGCGGTATCAGATACGCAGTATTTT
many	TRBD1	TRBJ1-4	TRBV20-1	CSARDPGQGGEKLFF	TGCAGTGCTAGAGATCCCGGACAGGGAGGGGAAAAACTGTTTTTT
many	TRBD1	TRBJ2-7	TRBV25-1	CASSKTGSSYEQYF	TGTGCCAGCAGTAAGACAGGGAGTTCCTACGAGCAGTACTTC
once	.	TRBJ2-1	TRBV12-3/TRBV12-4	CAISRSGSSSYNEQLF	TGTGCCATCAGTCGTAGCGGTAGCAGCTCCTACAATGAGCAGCTCTTC
many	.	TRBJ1-1	TRBV12-3/TRBV12-4	CASSLSPGRVNTEAFF	TGTGCCAGCAGTTTATCCCCGGGACGGGTGAACACTGAAGCTTTCTTT